A selection of T cell receptor beta chains follows, all from one sample in a study of shared clonotypes between healthy human individuals. Measured with immunoSEQ multiplex PCR; TCRdb has only the in-frame clones, and not every one. The sample has about 1.1 million clones, 70% to 80% seen once. Material for sequencing was memory CD4+ T cells from PBMCs. The receptors were gathered from a man aged 18 to 30 in good health. Some clones in this sample may be carry-over from other donors' samples. Each CDR3 is given with its conserved first and last residue. Fields, in order: D gene, J gene, V gene, clone size, CDR3 DNA, CDR3 protein. D genes are given only for firm matches. Only some rows state a clone size, as once, few, many or a class for expanded clones.

D: .
J: TRBJ2-3
V: TRBV6-4
size: .
DNA: TGTGCCAGCAGTGCCGGAGAGGGGACGGGTACGCAGTATTTT
CDR3: CASSAGEGTGTQYF

D: TRBD1
J: TRBJ1-2
V: TRBV5-1
size: few
DNA: TGCGCCAGCAGCCGGGCGTCAGGGGGAGACTATGGCTACACCTTC
CDR3: CASSRASGGDYGYTF

D: TRBD2
J: TRBJ2-3
V: TRBV19
size: .
DNA: TGTGCCGGGAGGACTAGCGGATCAGATACGCAGTATTTT
CDR3: CAGRTSGSDTQYF

D: .
J: TRBJ2-3
V: TRBV7-3
size: few
DNA: TGTGCCAGCAGCTTAAATTTAGGGCGGAGTACAGATACGCAGTATTTT
CDR3: CASSLNLGRSTDTQYF

D: TRBD2
J: TRBJ2-3
V: TRBV2
size: .
DNA: TGTGCCAGCAGTGACCGGCTAGCGGGCACAGATACGCAGTATTTT
CDR3: CASSDRLAGTDTQYF

D: .
J: TRBJ2-5
V: TRBV25-1
size: .
DNA: TGTGCCAGCAGTGAATATTCCGGGAAAGAGACCCAGTACTTC
CDR3: CASSEYSGKETQYF

D: .
J: TRBJ2-1
V: TRBV7-2
size: few
DNA: TGTGCCAGCAGGTCCGGGGCGAATGAGCAGTTCTTC
CDR3: CASRSGANEQFF

D: .
J: TRBJ1-1
V: TRBV5-1
size: .
DNA: TGCGCCAGCAGCTTAATGGGGAACACTGAAGCTTTCTTT
CDR3: CASSLMGNTEAFF

D: TRBD1
J: TRBJ2-2
V: TRBV5-4
size: .
DNA: TGTGCCAGCAGCTCGGGACAGATCACCGGGGAGCTGTTTTTT
CDR3: CASSSGQITGELFF

D: .
J: TRBJ2-7
V: TRBV7-2
size: .
DNA: TGTGCCAGCAGCCGTGGACGCGTCACCTACGAGCAGTACTTC
CDR3: CASSRGRVTYEQYF

D: .
J: TRBJ1-2
V: TRBV28
size: .
DNA: TGTGCCAGCAGTTTATCGGGACTTAACTATGGCTACACCTTC
CDR3: CASSLSGLNYGYTF

D: TRBD1
J: TRBJ2-1
V: TRBV25-1
size: .
DNA: TGTGCCAGCAGTGGGGACGGACAGGGGTCCTACAATGAGCAGTTCTTC
CDR3: CASSGDGQGSYNEQFF

D: TRBD2
J: TRBJ2-3
V: TRBV19
size: .
DNA: TGTGCCAGCCGGACTAGCGGGACGGTAGATACGCAGTATTTT
CDR3: CASRTSGTVDTQYF

D: TRBD2
J: TRBJ2-7
V: TRBV7-2
size: .
DNA: TGTGCCAGCGGTCTAGCGGGAGTGGGGCAGTACTTC
CDR3: CASGLAGVGQYF

D: .
J: TRBJ1-5
V: TRBV30
size: .
DNA: TGTGCCTGGAGCCTAGGGCAACCAAATCAGCCCCAGCATTTT
CDR3: CAWSLGQPNQPQHF

D: .
J: TRBJ2-1
V: TRBV6-5
size: .
DNA: TGTGCCAGCAGTTACCTGCGGAGAAGCTCCTACAATGAGCAGTTCTTC
CDR3: CASSYLRRSSYNEQFF

D: .
J: TRBJ2-3
V: TRBV6-1
size: .
DNA: TGTGCCAGCAGTGAAGCGAGTGGTAGCGGCACAGATACGCAGTATTTT
CDR3: CASSEASGSGTDTQYF

D: TRBD1
J: TRBJ2-7
V: TRBV6-5
size: .
DNA: TGTGCCAGCAGTAGGGGACAGGGAAGCTACGAGCAGTACTTC
CDR3: CASSRGQGSYEQYF

D: .
J: TRBJ2-5
V: TRBV5-1
size: few
DNA: TGCGCCAGCAGCTTGGACGGACGGTGGGAGACCCAGTACTTC
CDR3: CASSLDGRWETQYF

D: .
J: TRBJ2-7
V: TRBV6-6
size: .
DNA: TGTGCCAGCAGTTTGGAGCCTAGGGGCTCCTACGAGCAGTACTTC
CDR3: CASSLEPRGSYEQYF

D: TRBD1
J: TRBJ2-3
V: TRBV7-3
size: .
DNA: TGTGCCAGCAGCCCTCAAGGACAGGGCTCGCAGTATTTT
CDR3: CASSPQGQGSQYF

D: .
J: TRBJ2-7
V: TRBV14
size: .
DNA: TGTGCCAGCAGCCGCTCGGGGTCGGCTTTCACCTACGAGCAGTACTTC
CDR3: CASSRSGSAFTYEQYF

D: TRBD2
J: TRBJ2-2
V: TRBV5-1
size: .
DNA: TGCGCCAGCAGCCCGGGACTAGCGGGGGGAAGAGAGCTGTTTTTT
CDR3: CASSPGLAGGRELFF

D: TRBD1
J: TRBJ1-3
V: TRBV7-6
size: .
DNA: TGTGCCAGCAGCCAGACAGGGTTTGGAAACACCATATATTTT
CDR3: CASSQTGFGNTIYF

D: .
J: TRBJ2-2
V: TRBV6-5
size: few
DNA: TGTGCCAGCAGTTCCTTCACCGGGGAGCTGTTTTTT
CDR3: CASSSFTGELFF

D: TRBD2
J: TRBJ2-3
V: TRBV2
size: .
DNA: TGTGCCACGGGACTAGCGGGAGTAACAGATACGCAGTATTTT
CDR3: CATGLAGVTDTQYF

D: .
J: TRBJ2-1
V: TRBV4-3
size: .
DNA: TGCGCCAGCAGCCGAAACCAGGGAGGCCCCTACAATGAGCAGTTCTTC
CDR3: CASSRNQGGPYNEQFF

D: .
J: TRBJ2-7
V: TRBV30
size: .
DNA: TGTGCCTGGAGTCTCGTTCCCTCCGAGCAGTACTTC
CDR3: CAWSLVPSEQYF

D: .
J: TRBJ1-5
V: TRBV2
size: .
DNA: TGTGCCAGCAGTACCACTAAGCTATCGGCCCAGCATTTT
CDR3: CASSTTKLSAQHF